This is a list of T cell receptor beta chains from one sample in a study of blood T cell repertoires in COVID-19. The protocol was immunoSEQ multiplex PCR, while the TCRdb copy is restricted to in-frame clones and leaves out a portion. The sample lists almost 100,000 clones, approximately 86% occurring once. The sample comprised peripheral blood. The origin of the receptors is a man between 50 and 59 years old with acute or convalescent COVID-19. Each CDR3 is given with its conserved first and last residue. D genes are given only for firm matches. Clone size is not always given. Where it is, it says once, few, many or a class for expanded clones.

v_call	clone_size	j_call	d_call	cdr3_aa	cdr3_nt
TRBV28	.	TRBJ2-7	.	CASSPTPLNEQYF	TGTGCCAGCAGCCCTACCCCCCTGAACGAGCAGTACTTC
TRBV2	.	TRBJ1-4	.	CASRSGEGAKLFF	TGTGCCAGCAGGTCAGGGGAAGGTGCAAAACTGTTTTTT
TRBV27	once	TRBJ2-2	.	CASSLEGPGELFF	TGTGCCAGCAGTTTAGAGGGTCCGGGGGAGCTGTTTTTT
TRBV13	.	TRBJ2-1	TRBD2	CASSFETSGRAYNEQFF	TGTGCCAGCAGCTTCGAGACTAGCGGGAGGGCCTACAATGAGCAGTTCTTC
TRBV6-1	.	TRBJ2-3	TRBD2	CASSDTSEGTDTQYF	TGTGCCAGCAGTGACACTAGCGAGGGGACAGATACGCAGTATTTT
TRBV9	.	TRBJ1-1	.	CASSPRAGGNTEAFF	TGTGCCAGCAGCCCTCGGGCCGGAGGGAACACTGAAGCTTTCTTT
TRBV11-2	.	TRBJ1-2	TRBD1	CASSQDRSGSGYTF	TGTGCCAGCAGCCAGGACAGGTCTGGATCTGGCTACACCTTC
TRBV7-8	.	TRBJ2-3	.	CASSLERESTDTQYF	TGTGCCAGCAGCTTAGAGAGGGAGAGCACAGATACGCAGTATTTT
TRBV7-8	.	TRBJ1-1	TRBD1	CASSGMTGSRTEAFF	TGTGCCAGCAGCGGGATGACAGGGTCAAGAACTGAAGCTTTCTTT
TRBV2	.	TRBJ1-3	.	CASRGPGAGNTIYF	TGTGCCAGCAGGGGGCCGGGGGCTGGAAACACCATATATTTT
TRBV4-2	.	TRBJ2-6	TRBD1	CASSRDSSPSGANVLTF	TGTGCCAGCAGCCGGGACAGTTCGCCTTCTGGGGCCAACGTCCTGACTTTC
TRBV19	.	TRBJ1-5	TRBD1	CASSISTGGSNQPQHF	TGTGCCAGTAGTATAAGTACAGGGGGGAGCAATCAGCCCCAGCATTTT
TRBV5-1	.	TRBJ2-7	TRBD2	CASSLRSGLAGGEQYF	TGCGCCAGCAGCTTGAGATCGGGTCTAGCGGGGGGAGAGCAGTACTTC
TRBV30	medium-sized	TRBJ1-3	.	CAWRRGRGNTIYF	TGTGCCTGGCGCAGGGGACGTGGAAACACCATATATTTT
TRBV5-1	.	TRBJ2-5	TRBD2	CASSSGTSGNQETQYF	TGCGCCAGCAGCTCGGGGACTAGCGGGAACCAAGAGACCCAGTACTTC
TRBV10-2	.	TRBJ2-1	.	CASSPPSSYNEQFF	TGCGCCAGCAGCCCCCCGAGCTCCTACAATGAGCAGTTCTTC
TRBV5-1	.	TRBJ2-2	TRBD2	CASRRGTSGRSTGELFF	TGCGCCAGCAGACGGGGGACTAGCGGGAGAAGCACCGGGGAGCTGTTTTTT
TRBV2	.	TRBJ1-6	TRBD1	CASRYRGNSPLHF	TGTGCCAGCAGGTACAGGGGTAATTCACCCCTCCACTTT
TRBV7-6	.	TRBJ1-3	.	CASSLRSREGLGNTIYF	TGTGCCAGCAGCTTAAGGTCGCGGGAGGGATTGGGAAACACCATATATTTT
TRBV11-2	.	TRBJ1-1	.	CASSLGASGNTEAFF	TGTGCCAGCAGCTTAGGGGCCTCAGGGAACACTGAAGCTTTCTTT
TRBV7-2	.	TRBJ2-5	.	CASSLVWGQGQEETQYF	TGTGCCAGCAGCTTAGTATGGGGACAAGGTCAGGAAGAGACCCAGTACTTC
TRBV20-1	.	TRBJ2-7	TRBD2	CSASLAGNTEQYF	TGCAGTGCTAGTCTAGCGGGAAATACCGAGCAGTACTTC
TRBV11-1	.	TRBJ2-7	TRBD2	CASSPQRTSTDYEQYF	TGTGCCAGCAGCCCTCAAAGGACTAGCACAGACTACGAGCAGTACTTC
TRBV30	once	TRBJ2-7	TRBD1	CAWSSAGGFYEQYF	TGTGCCTGGAGTTCGGCAGGGGGATTCTACGAGCAGTACTTC
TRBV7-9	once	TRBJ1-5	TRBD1	CASSSPGQGGQPQHF	TGTGCCAGCAGCTCGCCGGGACAGGGTGGTCAGCCCCAGCATTTT
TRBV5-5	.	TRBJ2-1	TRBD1	CASSVSTGWEQFF	TGTGCCAGCAGCGTTTCGACAGGGTGGGAGCAGTTCTTC